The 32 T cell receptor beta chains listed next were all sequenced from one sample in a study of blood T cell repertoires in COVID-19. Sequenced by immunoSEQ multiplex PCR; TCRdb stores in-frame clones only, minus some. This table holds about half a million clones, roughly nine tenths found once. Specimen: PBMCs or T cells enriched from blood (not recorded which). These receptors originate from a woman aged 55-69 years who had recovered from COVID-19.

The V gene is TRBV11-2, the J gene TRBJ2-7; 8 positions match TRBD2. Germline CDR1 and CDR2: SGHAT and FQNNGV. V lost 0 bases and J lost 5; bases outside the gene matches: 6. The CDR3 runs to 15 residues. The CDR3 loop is CASSLDPGGSHEQYF. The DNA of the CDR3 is TGTGCCAGCAGCTTAGATCCGGGGGGGAGCCACGAGCAGTACTTC. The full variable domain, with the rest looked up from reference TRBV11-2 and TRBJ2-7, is EAGVAQSPRYKIIEKRQSVAFWCNPISGHATLYWYQQILGQGPKLLIQFQNNGVVDDSQLPKDRFSAERLKGVDSTLKIQPAKLEDSAVYLCASSLDPGGSHEQYFGPGTRLTVT.

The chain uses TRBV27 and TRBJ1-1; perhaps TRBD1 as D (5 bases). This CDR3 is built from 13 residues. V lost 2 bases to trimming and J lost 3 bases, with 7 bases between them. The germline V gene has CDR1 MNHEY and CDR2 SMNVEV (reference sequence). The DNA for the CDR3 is TGTGCCAGCAGTTTAAACAGGCACACTGAAGCTTTCTTT. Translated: CASSLNRHTEAFF.

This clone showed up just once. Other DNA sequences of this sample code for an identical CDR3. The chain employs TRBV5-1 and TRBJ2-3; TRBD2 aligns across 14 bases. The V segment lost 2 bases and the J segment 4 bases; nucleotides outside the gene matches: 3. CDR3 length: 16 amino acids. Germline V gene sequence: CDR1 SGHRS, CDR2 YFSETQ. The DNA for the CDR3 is TGCGCCAGCAGCTTCGGGACTAGCGGGGGTTCAGATACGCAGTATTTT. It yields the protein CASSFGTSGGSDTQYF. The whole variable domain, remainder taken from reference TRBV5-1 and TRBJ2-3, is KAGVTQTPRYLIKTRGQQVTLSCSPISGHRSVSWYQQTPGQGLQFLFEYFSETQRNKGNFPGRFSGRQFSNSRSEMNVSTLELGDSALYLCASSFGTSGGSDTQYFGPGTRLTVL.

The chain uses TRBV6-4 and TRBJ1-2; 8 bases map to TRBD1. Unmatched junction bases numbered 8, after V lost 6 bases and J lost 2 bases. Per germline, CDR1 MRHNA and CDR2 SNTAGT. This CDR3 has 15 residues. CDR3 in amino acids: CASRPTDRANYGYTF. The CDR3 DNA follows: TGTGCCAGCAGACCGACGGACAGGGCCAACTATGGCTACACCTTC.

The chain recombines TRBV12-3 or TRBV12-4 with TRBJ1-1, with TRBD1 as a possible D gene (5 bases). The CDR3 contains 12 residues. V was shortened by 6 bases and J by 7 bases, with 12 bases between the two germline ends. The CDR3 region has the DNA TGTGCCAGCAGCCTAGGGGTGAATGAAGCTTTCTTT. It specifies CASSLGVNEAFF.

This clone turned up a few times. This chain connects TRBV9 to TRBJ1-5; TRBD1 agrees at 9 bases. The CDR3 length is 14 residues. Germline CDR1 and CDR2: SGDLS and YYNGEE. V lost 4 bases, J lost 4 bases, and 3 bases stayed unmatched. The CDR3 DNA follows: TGTGCCAGCAGCCAAGGACAGGGGAATCAGCCCCAGCATTTT. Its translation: CASSQGQGNQPQHF.

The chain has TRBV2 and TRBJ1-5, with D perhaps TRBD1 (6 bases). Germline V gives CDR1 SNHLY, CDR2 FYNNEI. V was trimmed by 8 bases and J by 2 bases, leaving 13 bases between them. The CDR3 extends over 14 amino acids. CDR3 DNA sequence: TGTGCCAGCTCAGGGGAAGGGGGCAATCAGCCCCAGCATTTT. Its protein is CASSGEGGNQPQHF.

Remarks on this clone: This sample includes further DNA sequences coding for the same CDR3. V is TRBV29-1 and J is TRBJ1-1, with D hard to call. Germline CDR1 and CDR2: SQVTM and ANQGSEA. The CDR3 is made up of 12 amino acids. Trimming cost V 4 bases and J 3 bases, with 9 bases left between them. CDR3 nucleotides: TGCAGCGTTGTTTCGGGGTACACTGAAGCTTTCTTT. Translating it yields CSVVSGYTEAFF.

The CDR3 reads CATRLFDRGGIGELFF. The CDR3 DNA reads as TGTGCCACCAGGCTGTTTGACAGGGGGGGGATCGGGGAGCTGTTTTTT. The chain recombines TRBV24-1 with TRBJ2-2; 9 bases line up with TRBD1. The V segment lost 7 bases and the J segment 7 bases; nucleotides outside the gene matches: 12. This CDR3 is built from 16 residues. Germline V CDR1 and CDR2: KGHDR, SFDVKD.

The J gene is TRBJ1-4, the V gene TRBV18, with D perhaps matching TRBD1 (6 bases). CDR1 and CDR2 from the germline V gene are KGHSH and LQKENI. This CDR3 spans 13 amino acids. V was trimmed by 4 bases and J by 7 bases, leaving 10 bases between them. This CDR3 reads CASSQGQTEKLFF. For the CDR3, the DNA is TGTGCCAGCTCACAAGGACAGACTGAAAAACTGTTTTTT.

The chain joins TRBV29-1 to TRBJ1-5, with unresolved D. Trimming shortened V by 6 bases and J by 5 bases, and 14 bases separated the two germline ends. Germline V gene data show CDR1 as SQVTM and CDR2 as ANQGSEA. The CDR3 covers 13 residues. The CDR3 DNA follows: TGCAGCGTCGCGAGGAGCCCCGATCAGCCCCAGCATTTT. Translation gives CSVARSPDQPQHF. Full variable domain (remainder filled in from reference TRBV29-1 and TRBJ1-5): SAVISQKPSRDICQRGTSLTIQCQVDSQVTMMFWYRQQPGQSLTLIATANQGSEATYESGFVIDKFPISRPNLTFSTLTVSNMSPEDSSIYLCSVARSPDQPQHFGDGTRLSIL.

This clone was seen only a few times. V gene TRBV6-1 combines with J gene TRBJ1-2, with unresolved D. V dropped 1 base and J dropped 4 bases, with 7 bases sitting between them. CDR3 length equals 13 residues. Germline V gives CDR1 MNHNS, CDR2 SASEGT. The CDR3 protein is CASSEVAGYGYTF. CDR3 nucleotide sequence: TGTGCCAGCAGTGAAGTCGCAGGCTATGGCTACACCTTC.

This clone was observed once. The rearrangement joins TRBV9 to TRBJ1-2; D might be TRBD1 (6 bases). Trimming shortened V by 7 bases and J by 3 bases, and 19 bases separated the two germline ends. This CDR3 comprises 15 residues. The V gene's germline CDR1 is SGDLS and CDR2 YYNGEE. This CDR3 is CASVGGGRGDYGYTF. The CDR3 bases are TGTGCCAGCGTAGGGGGAGGGAGAGGTGACTATGGCTACACCTTC.

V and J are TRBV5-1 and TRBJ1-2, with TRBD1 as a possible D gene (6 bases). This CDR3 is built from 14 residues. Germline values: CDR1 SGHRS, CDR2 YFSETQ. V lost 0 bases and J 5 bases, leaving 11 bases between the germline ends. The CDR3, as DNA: TGCGCCAGCAGCTTGGTGGGGGGGCGATATGGCTACACCTTC. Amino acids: CASSLVGGRYGYTF.

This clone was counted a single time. The CDR3 DNA follows: TGTGCCAGCTCACCGCCTTCGGGGGTGAACACTGAAGCTTTCTTT. Amino acids: CASSPPSGVNTEAFF. This chain links TRBV18 with TRBJ1-1; tentatively, D is TRBD1 (5 bases). Germline V lookup: CDR1 KGHSH, CDR2 LQKENI. The V and J ends lost 3 bases and 0 bases respectively, with 11 bases between them. The CDR3 totals 15 residues.

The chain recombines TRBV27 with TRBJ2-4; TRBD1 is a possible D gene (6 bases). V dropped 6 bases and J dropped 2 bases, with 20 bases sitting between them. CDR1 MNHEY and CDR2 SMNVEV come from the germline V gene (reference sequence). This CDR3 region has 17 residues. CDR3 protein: CASSLRRTTGTKNIQYF. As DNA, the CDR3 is TGTGCCAGCAGCCTTAGGAGGACGACAGGAACCAAAAACATTCAGTACTTC.

In DNA, the CDR3 is TGTGCCAGCTCACCGGGGGACAGGGTACTAGCCAAAAACATTCAGTACTTC. Translation: CASSPGDRVLAKNIQYF. The chain couples TRBV18 to TRBJ2-4; 9 nucleotides align to TRBD1. The length of the CDR3 is 17 residues. The V gene end was trimmed by 3 bases and the J gene end by 0 bases; junction bases not matched to a gene: 6. Germline assignment: CDR1 KGHSH and CDR2 LQKENI. The complete variable domain, with remaining parts taken from reference TRBV18 and TRBJ2-4, reads NAGVMQNPRHLVRRRGQEARLRCSPMKGHSHVYWYRQLPEEGLKFMVYLQKENIIDESGMPKERFSAEFPKEGPSILRIQQVVRGDSAAYFCASSPGDRVLAKNIQYFGAGTRLSVL.

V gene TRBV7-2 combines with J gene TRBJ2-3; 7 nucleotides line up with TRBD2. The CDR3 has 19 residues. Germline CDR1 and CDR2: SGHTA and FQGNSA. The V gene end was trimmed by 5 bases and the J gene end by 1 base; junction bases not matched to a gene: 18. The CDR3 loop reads CASSPLVGGVLAGTDTQYF. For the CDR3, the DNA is TGTGCCAGCAGCCCCCTCGTTGGGGGGGTCCTAGCGGGCACAGATACGCAGTATTTT.

The DNA for the CDR3 is TGCGCCAGCAGATCGGGGGGTCCGGCGTATGAAAAACTGTTTTTT. Its protein is CASRSGGPAYEKLFF. The chain carries TRBV4-1 and TRBJ1-4, with D possibly being TRBD1 (5 bases). With 6 bases removed from V and 6 bases from J, the gap between germline ends came to 17 bases. The germline gives CDR1 MGHRA, CDR2 YSYEKL. The CDR3 is 15 amino acids.

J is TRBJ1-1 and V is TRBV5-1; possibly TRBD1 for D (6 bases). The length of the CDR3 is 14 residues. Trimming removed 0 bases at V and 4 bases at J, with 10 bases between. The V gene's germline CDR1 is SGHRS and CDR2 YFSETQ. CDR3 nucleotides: TGCGCCAGCAGCTTGGTTGGGGGCAGCACTGAAGCTTTCTTT. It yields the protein CASSLVGGSTEAFF. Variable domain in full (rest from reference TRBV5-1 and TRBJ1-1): KAGVTQTPRYLIKTRGQQVTLSCSPISGHRSVSWYQQTPGQGLQFLFEYFSETQRNKGNFPGRFSGRQFSNSRSEMNVSTLELGDSALYLCASSLVGGSTEAFFGQGTRLTVV.

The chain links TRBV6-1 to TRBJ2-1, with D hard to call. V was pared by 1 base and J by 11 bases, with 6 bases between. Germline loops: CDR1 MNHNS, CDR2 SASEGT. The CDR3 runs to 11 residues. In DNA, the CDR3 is TGTGCCAGCAGTGAAGGGCCACAGCAGTTCTTC. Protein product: CASSEGPQQFF.

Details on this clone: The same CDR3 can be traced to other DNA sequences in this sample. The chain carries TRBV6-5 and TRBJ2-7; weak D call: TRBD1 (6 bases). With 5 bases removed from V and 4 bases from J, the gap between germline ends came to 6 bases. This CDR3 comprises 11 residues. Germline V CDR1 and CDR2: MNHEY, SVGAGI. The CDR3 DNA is TGTGCCAGCAGTAGGGGGTACGAGCAGTACTTC. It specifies CASSRGYEQYF.

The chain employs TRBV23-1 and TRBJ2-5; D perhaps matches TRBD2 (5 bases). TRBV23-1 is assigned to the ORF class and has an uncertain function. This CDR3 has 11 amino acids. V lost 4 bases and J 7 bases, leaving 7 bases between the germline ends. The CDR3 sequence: CASSLEGTQYF. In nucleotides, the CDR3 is TGCGCCAGCAGTCTCGAGGGGACCCAGTACTTC.

The CDR3 region is CASRSTVGEQFF. As DNA, the CDR3 is TGTGCCAGCAGATCAACAGTGGGCGAGCAGTTCTTC. The gene calls are TRBV6-5 and TRBJ2-1, with no clear D. The V end lost 6 bases, the J end lost 10 bases, and 13 bases lay between the germline ends. This CDR3 contains 12 residues. CDR1 and CDR2 from the germline V gene are MNHEY and SVGAGI.

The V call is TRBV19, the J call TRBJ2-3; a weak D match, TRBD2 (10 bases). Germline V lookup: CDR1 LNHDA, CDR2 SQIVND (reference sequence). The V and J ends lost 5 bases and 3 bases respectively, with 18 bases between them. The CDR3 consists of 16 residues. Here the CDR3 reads CASSQLAGTGTDTQYF. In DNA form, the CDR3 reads TGTGCCAGTAGTCAACTAGCGGGGACAGGGACAGATACGCAGTATTTT.

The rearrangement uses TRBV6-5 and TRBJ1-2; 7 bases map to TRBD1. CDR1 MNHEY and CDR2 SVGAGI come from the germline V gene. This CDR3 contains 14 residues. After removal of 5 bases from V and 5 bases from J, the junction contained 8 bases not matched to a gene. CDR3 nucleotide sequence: TGTGCCAGCAGTCCGTTGACAGGGCTGTATGGCTACACCTTC. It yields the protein CASSPLTGLYGYTF.

The CDR3, as DNA: TGTGCCAGCAGCTTGGAAGCCACCGGGACAGGGGCAGAGACCCAGTACTTC. It codes for CASSLEATGTGAETQYF. The chain is built from TRBV5-4 and TRBJ2-5; TRBD1 matches at 10 bases. V lost 0 bases to trimming and J lost 4 bases; unmatched junction nucleotides: 9. The length of the CDR3 is 17 residues. Germline V lookup: CDR1 SGHNT, CDR2 YYREEE (reference sequence). Filled out from reference TRBV5-4 and TRBJ2-5, the complete variable domain reads ETGVTQSPTHLIKTRGQQVTLRCSSQSGHNTVSWYQQALGQGPQFIFQYYREEENGRGNFPPRFSGLQFPNYSSELNVNALELDDSALYLCASSLEATGTGAETQYFGPGTRLLVL.

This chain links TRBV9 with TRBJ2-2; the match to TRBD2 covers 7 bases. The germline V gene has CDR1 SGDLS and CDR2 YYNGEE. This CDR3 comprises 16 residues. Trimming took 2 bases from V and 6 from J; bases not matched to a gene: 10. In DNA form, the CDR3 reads TGTGCCAGCAGCGTCCCGGGAGGTGGAGGGTCCGGGGAGCTGTTTTTT. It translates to CASSVPGGGGSGELFF.

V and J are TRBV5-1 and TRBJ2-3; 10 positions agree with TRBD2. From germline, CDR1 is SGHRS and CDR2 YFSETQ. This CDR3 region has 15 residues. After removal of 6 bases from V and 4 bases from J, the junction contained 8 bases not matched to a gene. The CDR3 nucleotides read TGCGCCAGCACTTCTCTAGCGGGGGCCCCAGATACGCAGTATTTT. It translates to CASTSLAGAPDTQYF.

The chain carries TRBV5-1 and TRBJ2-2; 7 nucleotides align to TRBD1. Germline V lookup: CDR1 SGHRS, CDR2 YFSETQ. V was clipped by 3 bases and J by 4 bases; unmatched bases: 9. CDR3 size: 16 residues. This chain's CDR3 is CASSSPTGKGTGELFF. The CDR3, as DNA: TGCGCCAGCAGCTCCCCGACAGGGAAAGGCACCGGGGAGCTGTTTTTT.

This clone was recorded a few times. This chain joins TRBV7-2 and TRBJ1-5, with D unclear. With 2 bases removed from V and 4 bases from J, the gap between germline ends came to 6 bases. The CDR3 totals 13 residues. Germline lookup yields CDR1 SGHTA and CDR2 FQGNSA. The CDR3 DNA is TGTGCCAGCAGCTTAACTCCGAATCAGCCCCAGCATTTT. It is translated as CASSLTPNQPQHF.

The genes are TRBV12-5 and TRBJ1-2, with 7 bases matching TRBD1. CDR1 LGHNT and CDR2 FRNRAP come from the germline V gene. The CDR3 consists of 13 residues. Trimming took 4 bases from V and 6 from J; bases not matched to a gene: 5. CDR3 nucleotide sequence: TGTGCTAGTGGTTCGGACAGGTTGGATGGCTACACCTTC. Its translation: CASGSDRLDGYTF.